These 28 T cell receptor beta chains came from one sample sequenced in a study of CD8+ T cells in alopecia areata. Treatment of the sample: oral pan-JAK inhibitor, 5-10 mg twice daily. TCR sequencing used cDNA made by reverse transcription of extracted RNA. The assay was immunoSEQ multiplex PCR, and TCRdb's table has in-frame clones only and misses some. The profile shows hundreds of thousands of clones, over 45% of them singletons. The sequencing used CD4+ T cells sorted from blood, collected around week 54, from a patient treated with tofacitinib. These receptor sequences come from a human donor with alopecia areata.

This clone has just a few counts. This chain links TRBV10-2 with TRBJ2-5; D perhaps matches TRBD1 (6 bases). Germline V lookup: CDR1 WSHSY, CDR2 SAAADI. Trimming cost V 2 bases and J 9 bases, with 10 bases left between them. The CDR3 length is 12 residues. CDR3 protein: CASSEDKGAQYF. The DNA of the CDR3 is TGCGCCAGCAGTGAGGACAAGGGGGCCCAGTACTTC.

J is TRBJ2-7 and V is TRBV30, with TRBD1 identical over 8 bases. V lost 5 bases and J lost 4; bases outside the gene matches: 7. Germline V gives CDR1 GTSNPN, CDR2 SVGIG (reference sequence). The CDR3 is 13 amino acids. The CDR3 coding sequence is TGTGCCTGGGCCCGACAGGGGCCGTACGAGCAGTACTTC. Its protein product is CAWARQGPYEQYF.

This rearrangement joins TRBV6-5 to TRBJ1-5; no clear D gene. The CDR3 is 15 amino acids. The germline V and J ends were trimmed by 5 bases and 1 base, with 12 bases remaining between them. CDR1 MNHEY and CDR2 SVGAGI come from the germline V gene. CDR3 coding DNA: TGTGCCAGCAGTCTTTATGGACGGAGCAATCAGCCCCAGCATTTT. Translated: CASSLYGRSNQPQHF.

The genes are TRBV4-1 and TRBJ1-2; 10 nucleotides agree with TRBD1. The CDR3 length is 15 residues. Germline CDR1 and CDR2: MGHRA and YSYEKL. V was pared by 5 bases and J by 4 bases, with 7 bases of the junction left unmatched. The DNA for the CDR3 is TGCGCCAGCAGCAACCCGGGACAGGGGATCTATGGCTACACCTTC. It translates to CASSNPGQGIYGYTF.

This chain connects TRBV29-1 to TRBJ2-2; D gene ambiguous. The V gene's germline CDR1 is SQVTM and CDR2 ANQGSEA. Between the trimmed V and J ends, which lost 4 bases and 3 bases, there was a span of 21 bases. There are 17 residues in the CDR3. The CDR3 here is CSVGQGSEHPHTGELFF. The CDR3 DNA is TGCAGCGTTGGGCAAGGTTCCGAACACCCGCACACCGGGGAGCTGTTTTTT.

This chain connects TRBV19 to TRBJ1-2; TRBD1 aligns across 8 bases. CDR3 length: 14 amino acids. CDR1 LNHDA and CDR2 SQIVND come from the germline V gene (reference sequence). The V segment lost 5 bases and the J segment 6 bases; nucleotides outside the gene matches: 8. CDR3 DNA sequence: TGTGCCAGTAGTCGGAGACAGGGGCGAGATGGCTACACCTTC. As protein: CASSRRQGRDGYTF. The variable domain in full, completed from reference TRBV19 and TRBJ1-2, reads DGGITQSPKYLFRKEGQNVTLSCEQNLNHDAMYWYRQDPGQGLRLIYYSQIVNDFQKGDIAEGYSVSREKKESFPLTVTSAQKNPTAFYLCASSRRQGRDGYTFGSGTRLTVV.

The V and J genes are TRBV7-2 and TRBJ2-7, with D perhaps TRBD2 (5 bases). CDR3 length: 13 amino acids. Germline lookup yields CDR1 SGHTA and CDR2 FQGNSA. V was pared by 5 bases and J by 6 bases, with 14 bases between. The DNA of the CDR3 is TGTGCCAGCAGCGTCCGGGCCCGGGGCGAGCAGTACTTC. Its translation: CASSVRARGEQYF.

This clone was observed a handful of times. This chain joins TRBV28 and TRBJ1-5; weak D call: TRBD1 (6 bases). The CDR3 extends over 14 amino acids. CDR1 and CDR2 from the germline V gene are MDHEN and SYDVKM. V lost 6 bases and J 0 bases, leaving 9 bases between the germline ends. The CDR3 DNA is TGTGCCAGCAGACAGGGAAGTAGCAATCAGCCCCAGCATTTT. Its protein is CASRQGSSNQPQHF.

This clone was observed a few times. J is TRBJ1-6 and V is TRBV14; D call uncertain. This CDR3 is built from 14 residues. V lost 5 bases, J lost 10 bases, and 15 bases lay in between. The germline V gene has CDR1 SGHDN and CDR2 FVKESK. CDR3 DNA sequence: TGTGCCAGCAGCTATGAGGGAGGGAACTCACCCCTCCACTTT. Its translation: CASSYEGGNSPLHF.

This clone has only a few counts. This chain joins TRBV6-5 and TRBJ1-1; the D is unclear. The CDR3 consists of 14 residues. V shed 4 bases and J shed 1 base, with 10 bases lying between them. Germline loops: CDR1 MNHEY, CDR2 SVGAGI. In DNA form, the CDR3 reads TGTGCCAGCAGTTCTTGGACGGAGAACACTGAAGCTTTCTTT. Protein: CASSSWTENTEAFF.

The sample holds a few counts of this clone. V gene TRBV27 combines with J gene TRBJ1-1; no definite D call. Trimming left V 3 bases short and J 2 bases short, with 7 bases between. The CDR3 covers 13 residues. Per the germline V gene, CDR1 is MNHEY and CDR2 is SMNVEV (reference sequence). For the CDR3, the DNA is TGTGCCAGCAGTTTTGATCATAACACTGAAGCTTTCTTT. It translates to CASSFDHNTEAFF.

This chain uses TRBV6-5 with TRBJ1-5; D uncertain. With 10 bases removed from V and 0 bases from J, the gap between germline ends came to 13 bases. The CDR3 is made up of 14 amino acids. From germline, CDR1 is MNHEY and CDR2 SVGAGI. The CDR3 DNA reads TGTGCCACCCGGCGAGGAAATAGCAATCAGCCCCAGCATTTT. Its protein product is CATRRGNSNQPQHF.

This chain uses TRBV5-6 with TRBJ2-3, with D perhaps matching TRBD2 (6 bases). This CDR3 is built from 14 residues. Trimming took off 2 bases at V and 3 bases at J, with 10 bases between the two ends. The germline V gene has CDR1 SGHDT and CDR2 YYEEEE. Here the CDR3 reads CASSFSGRTDTQYF. The CDR3 DNA reads as TGTGCCAGCAGCTTTTCGGGGAGGACAGATACGCAGTATTTT. The full variable domain, with the rest looked up from reference TRBV5-6 and TRBJ2-3, is DAGVTQSPTHLIKTRGQQVTLRCSPKSGHDTVSWYQQALGQGPQFIFQYYEEEERQRGNFPDRFSGHQFPNYSSELNVNALLLGDSALYLCASSFSGRTDTQYFGPGTRLTVL.

In its sample, this clone was seen a few times. V gene TRBV30 combines with J gene TRBJ1-2, with D tentatively TRBD1 (5 bases). This CDR3 region has 15 residues. Trimming took off 2 bases at V and 4 bases at J, with 17 bases between the two ends. Germline V gene sequence: CDR1 GTSNPN, CDR2 SVGIG (reference sequence). The CDR3 spells CAWSSGPLGRYGYTF. CDR3 bases: TGTGCCTGGAGTTCGGGACCGCTGGGCCGCTATGGCTACACCTTC.

The gene calls are TRBV27 and TRBJ2-1; 9 bases align to TRBD1. Germline loops: CDR1 MNHEY, CDR2 SMNVEV (reference sequence). CDR3 length: 15 residues. V lost 5 bases to trimming and J lost 2 bases; unmatched junction nucleotides: 4. The DNA of the CDR3 is TGTGCCAGCAGTAGACAGGGGGGGCCCTACAATGAGCAGTTCTTC. It translates to CASSRQGGPYNEQFF.

V and J are TRBV10-1 and TRBJ2-6, with D hard to call. Per germline, CDR1 WNHNN and CDR2 SYGVQD (reference sequence). Trimming left V 2 bases short and J 2 bases short, with 13 bases between. This CDR3 has 17 amino acids. This CDR3 reads CASSERPIGPGANVLTF. CDR3 in DNA: TGCGCCAGCAGTGAGCGGCCGATTGGGCCTGGGGCCAACGTCCTGACTTTC.

This clone was seen a few times. This sequence joins TRBV7-2 and TRBJ2-3; D is perhaps TRBD1 or TRBD2 (5 bases each). The V gene lost 2 bases and the J gene lost 2 bases, with 11 bases spanning the gap. The CDR3 spans 15 residues. In germline, CDR1 is SGHTA, CDR2 FQGNSA. The CDR3 is CASSLRGVFTDTQYF. As DNA, the CDR3 is TGTGCCAGCAGCTTAAGAGGGGTCTTCACAGATACGCAGTATTTT.

This clone was detected only a few times. V and J are TRBV5-6 and TRBJ2-7; either TRBD1 or TRBD2 may supply D (5 bases each). This CDR3 is built from 13 residues. Germline V lookup: CDR1 SGHDT, CDR2 YYEEEE. The V and J ends lost 4 bases and 2 bases respectively, with 10 bases between them. CDR3 residues: CASSPGTAYEQYF. For the CDR3, the DNA is TGTGCCAGCAGCCCCGGGACGGCCTACGAGCAGTACTTC.

The chain recombines TRBV5-1 with TRBJ2-1; a possible D gene is TRBD1 (5 bases). This CDR3 comprises 14 residues. V lost 0 bases and J 7 bases, leaving 11 bases between the germline ends. Germline loops: CDR1 SGHRS, CDR2 YFSETQ. DNA of the CDR3: TGCGCCAGCAGCTTGGTCAGGGTTGGAAATGAGCAGTTCTTC. Residues: CASSLVRVGNEQFF.

The gene calls are TRBV30 and TRBJ2-1, with D uncertain. Deletions cut 4 bases from V and 8 bases from J, with 15 bases between. This CDR3 is 13 amino acids long. CDR1 and CDR2 from the germline V gene are GTSNPN and SVGIG (reference sequence). The CDR3 spells CAWNPTWDHEQFF. The CDR3 coding sequence is TGTGCCTGGAACCCCACGTGGGATCATGAGCAGTTCTTC.

V and J are TRBV6-8 and TRBJ2-1, with no clear D. Trimming pared 6 bases from V and 2 bases from J, leaving 11 bases between. The CDR3 is 14 residues long. The germline V gene encodes CDR1 MNHGY and CDR2 SAAAGT. CDR3 in amino acids: CASSPPDTYNEQFF. CDR3 DNA: TGTGCCAGCAGCCCTCCCGACACCTACAATGAGCAGTTCTTC.

This chain links TRBV12-5 with TRBJ2-7, with 9 nucleotides matching TRBD1. J lost 0 bases, V lost 4 bases, and 7 bases had no gene match. Germline V lookup: CDR1 LGHNT, CDR2 FRNRAP. This CDR3 is 16 amino acids long. In DNA form, the CDR3 reads TGTGCTAGTGGTTCGCCGGGACAGGGTTTCTCCTACGAGCAGTACTTC. Its protein is CASGSPGQGFSYEQYF.

This chain uses TRBV5-1 with TRBJ2-7, with D possibly TRBD1 on 5 matching bases. Germline CDR1 SGHRS, CDR2 YFSETQ. Trimming pared 4 bases from V and 4 bases from J, leaving 9 bases between. The CDR3 extends over 12 amino acids. CDR3 DNA: TGCGCCAGCAGCCTTGGACAATACGAGCAGTACTTC. Translating it yields CASSLGQYEQYF. The complete variable domain, with remaining parts taken from reference TRBV5-1 and TRBJ2-7, reads KAGVTQTPRYLIKTRGQQVTLSCSPISGHRSVSWYQQTPGQGLQFLFEYFSETQRNKGNFPGRFSGRQFSNSRSEMNVSTLELGDSALYLCASSLGQYEQYFGPGTRLTVT.

This clone was found a few times. The chain combines TRBV25-1 with TRBJ2-7; tentatively, D is TRBD2 (7 bases). This CDR3 has 15 residues. The germline V gene has CDR1 MGHDK and CDR2 SYGVNS. V shed 3 bases and J shed 4 bases, with 16 bases lying between them. In nucleotides, the CDR3 is TGTGCCAGCAGTGACGGCGGGGGCGTGGTGTACGAGCAGTACTTC. This gives the protein CASSDGGGVVYEQYF.

J is TRBJ1-1 and V is TRBV29-1; D is possibly TRBD1 (5 bases). The CDR3 totals 11 residues. CDR1 is SQVTM, CDR2 ANQGSEA, per germline. CDR3 in amino acids: CSFGGNTEAFF. In DNA, the CDR3 is TGCTCCTTCGGGGGGAACACTGAAGCTTTCTTT.

This chain connects TRBV20-1 to TRBJ1-1, with D possibly TRBD1 on 5 matching bases. The CDR3 contains 11 residues. Germline V lookup: CDR1 DFQATT, CDR2 SNEGSKA (reference sequence). The CDR3 region has the DNA TGCAGCATGGGGCAGCTCACTGAAGCTTTCTTT. This codes for CSMGQLTEAFF.

This sequence joins TRBV9 and TRBJ2-5, with 7 bases fitting TRBD2. Unmatched junction bases numbered 4, after V lost 0 bases and J lost 2 bases. The CDR3 covers 15 residues. Germline CDR1 SGDLS, CDR2 YYNGEE. The CDR3 DNA sequence: TGTGCCAGCAGCGTAGTCCCTAGCGGTCAAGAGACCCAGTACTTC. It yields the protein CASSVVPSGQETQYF.

This clone was seen a few times. The genes are TRBV29-1 and TRBJ2-5; TRBD1 aligns across 10 bases. Per germline, CDR1 SQVTM and CDR2 ANQGSEA. This CDR3 is 17 amino acids long. V gave up 4 bases and J gave up 5 bases; unmatched junction bases: 16. CDR3 residues: CSVAEFAFRGQGETQYF. For the CDR3, the DNA is TGCAGCGTTGCGGAGTTCGCTTTTCGGGGACAGGGGGAGACCCAGTACTTC.